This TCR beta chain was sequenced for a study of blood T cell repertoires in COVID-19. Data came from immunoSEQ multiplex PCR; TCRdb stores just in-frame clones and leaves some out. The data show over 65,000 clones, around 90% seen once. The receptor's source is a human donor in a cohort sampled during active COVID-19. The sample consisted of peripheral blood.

CDR3 nucleotide sequence: TGTGCCAGCAGCTTGTCTTATGGCAGGGCTCAAGAGACCCAGTACTTC. Protein sequence: CASSLSYGRAQETQYF. The chain couples TRBV5-5 to TRBJ2-5, with D possibly TRBD1 on 5 matching bases. V lost 1 base and J lost 2, with 15 bases in between. The germline gives CDR1 SGHKS, CDR2 YYEKEE (reference sequence). CDR3 length: 16 amino acids.